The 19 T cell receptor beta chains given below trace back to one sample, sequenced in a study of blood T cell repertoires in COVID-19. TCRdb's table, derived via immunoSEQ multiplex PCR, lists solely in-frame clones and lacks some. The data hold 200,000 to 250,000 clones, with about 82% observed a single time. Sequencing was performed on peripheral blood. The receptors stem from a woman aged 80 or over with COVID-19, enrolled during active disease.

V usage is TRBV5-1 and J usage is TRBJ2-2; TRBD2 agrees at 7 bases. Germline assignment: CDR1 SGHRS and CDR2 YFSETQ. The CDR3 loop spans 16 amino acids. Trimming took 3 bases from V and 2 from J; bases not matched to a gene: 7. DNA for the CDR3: TGCGCCAGCAGCTCTCAGCCGGGGGGAAACACCGGGGAGCTGTTTTTT. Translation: CASSSQPGGNTGELFF.

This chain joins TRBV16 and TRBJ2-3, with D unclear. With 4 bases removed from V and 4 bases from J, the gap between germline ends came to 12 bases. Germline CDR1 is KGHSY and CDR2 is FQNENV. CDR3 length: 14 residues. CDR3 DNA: TGTGCCAGCAGCCTCAACGTAGACTCAGATACGCAGTATTTT. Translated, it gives CASSLNVDSDTQYF.

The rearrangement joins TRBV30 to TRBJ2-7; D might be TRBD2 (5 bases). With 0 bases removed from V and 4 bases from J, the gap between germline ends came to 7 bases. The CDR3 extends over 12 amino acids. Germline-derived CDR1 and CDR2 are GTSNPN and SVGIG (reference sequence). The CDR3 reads CAWSVGKYEQYF. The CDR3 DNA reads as TGTGCCTGGAGTGTCGGGAAATACGAGCAGTACTTC.

The CDR3 DNA reads as TGTGCCAGCTCACCTTCACCGCAGGGATCTGGAAACACCATATATTTT. Translated, it gives CASSPSPQGSGNTIYF. The V gene is TRBV18, the J gene TRBJ1-3, with a weak D call TRBD1 (5 bases). Trimming cost V 3 bases and J 1 base, with 13 bases left between them. CDR1 and CDR2 from the germline V gene are KGHSH and LQKENI. The CDR3 has 16 amino acids.

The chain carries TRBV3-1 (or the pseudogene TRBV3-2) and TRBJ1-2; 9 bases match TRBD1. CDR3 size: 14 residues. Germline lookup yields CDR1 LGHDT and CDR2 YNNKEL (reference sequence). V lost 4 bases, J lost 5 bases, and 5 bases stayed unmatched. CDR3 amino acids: CASSRQGQGYGYTF. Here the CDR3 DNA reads TGTGCCAGCAGCCGACAGGGACAGGGATATGGCTACACCTTC.

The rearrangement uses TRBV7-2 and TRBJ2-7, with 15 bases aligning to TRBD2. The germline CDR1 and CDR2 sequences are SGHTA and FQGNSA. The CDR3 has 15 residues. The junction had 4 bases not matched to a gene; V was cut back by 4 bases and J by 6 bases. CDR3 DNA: TGTGCCAGCAGCTCCAGGACTAGCGGGGGGGCCGAGCAGTACTTC. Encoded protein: CASSSRTSGGAEQYF.

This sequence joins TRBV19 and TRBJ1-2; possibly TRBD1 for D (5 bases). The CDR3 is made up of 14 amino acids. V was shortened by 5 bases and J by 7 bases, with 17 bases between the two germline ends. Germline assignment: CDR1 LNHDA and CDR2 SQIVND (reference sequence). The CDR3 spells CASSFRGLEGGYTF. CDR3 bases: TGTGCCAGTAGTTTTCGGGGACTCGAGGGTGGCTACACCTTC.

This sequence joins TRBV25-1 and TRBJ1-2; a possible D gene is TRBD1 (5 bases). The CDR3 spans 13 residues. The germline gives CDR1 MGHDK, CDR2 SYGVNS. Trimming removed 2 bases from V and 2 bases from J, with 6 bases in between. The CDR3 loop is CASSEGGNYGYTF. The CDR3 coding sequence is TGTGCCAGCAGTGAAGGGGGGAACTATGGCTACACCTTC.

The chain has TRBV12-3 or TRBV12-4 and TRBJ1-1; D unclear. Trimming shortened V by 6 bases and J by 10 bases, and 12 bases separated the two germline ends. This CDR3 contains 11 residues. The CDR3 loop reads CASRTGLGAFF. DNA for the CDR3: TGTGCCAGCAGGACCGGACTGGGAGCTTTCTTT.

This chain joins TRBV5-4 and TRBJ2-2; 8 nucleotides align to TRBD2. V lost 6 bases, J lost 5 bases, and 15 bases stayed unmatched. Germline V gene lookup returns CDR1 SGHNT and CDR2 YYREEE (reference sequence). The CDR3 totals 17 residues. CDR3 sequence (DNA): TGTGCCAGCACGAGAGGTGGGAGCGGGGGAGCGACCGGGGAGCTGTTTTTT. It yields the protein CASTRGGSGGATGELFF.

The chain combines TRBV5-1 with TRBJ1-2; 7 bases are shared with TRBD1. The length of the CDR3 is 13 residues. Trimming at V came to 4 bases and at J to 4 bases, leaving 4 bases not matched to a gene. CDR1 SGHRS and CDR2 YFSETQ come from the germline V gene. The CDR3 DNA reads TGCGCCAGCAGCCCCGACAGGGCCTATGGCTACACCTTC. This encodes CASSPDRAYGYTF. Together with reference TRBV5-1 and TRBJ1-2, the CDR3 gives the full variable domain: KAGVTQTPRYLIKTRGQQVTLSCSPISGHRSVSWYQQTPGQGLQFLFEYFSETQRNKGNFPGRFSGRQFSNSRSEMNVSTLELGDSALYLCASSPDRAYGYTFGSGTRLTVV.

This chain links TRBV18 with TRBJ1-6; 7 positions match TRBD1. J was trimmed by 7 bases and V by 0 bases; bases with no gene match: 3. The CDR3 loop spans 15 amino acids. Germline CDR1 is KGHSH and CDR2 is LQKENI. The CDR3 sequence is CASSPPGTDNSPLHF. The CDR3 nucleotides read TGTGCCAGCTCACCACCCGGGACAGACAATTCACCCCTCCACTTT.

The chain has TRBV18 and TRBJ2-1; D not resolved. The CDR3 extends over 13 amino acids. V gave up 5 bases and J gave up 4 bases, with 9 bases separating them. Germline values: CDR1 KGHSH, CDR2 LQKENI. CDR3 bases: TGTGCCAGCTCAACGACTTTGTACAATGAGCAGTTCTTC. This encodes CASSTTLYNEQFF.

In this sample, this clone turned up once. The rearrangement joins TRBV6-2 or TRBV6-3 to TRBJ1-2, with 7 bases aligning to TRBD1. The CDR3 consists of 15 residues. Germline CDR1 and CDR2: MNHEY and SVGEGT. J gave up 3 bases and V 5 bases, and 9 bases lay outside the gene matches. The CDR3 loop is CASSRPGQRDYGYTF. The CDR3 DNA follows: TGTGCCAGCAGTCGACCGGGACAGCGAGACTATGGCTACACCTTC.

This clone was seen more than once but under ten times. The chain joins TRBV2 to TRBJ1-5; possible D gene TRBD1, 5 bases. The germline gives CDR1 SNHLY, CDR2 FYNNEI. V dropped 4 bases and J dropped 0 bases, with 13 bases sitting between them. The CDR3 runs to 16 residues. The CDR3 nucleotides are TGTGCCAGCAGTGCGCGACAGACCACTAGCAATCAGCCCCAGCATTTT. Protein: CASSARQTTSNQPQHF.

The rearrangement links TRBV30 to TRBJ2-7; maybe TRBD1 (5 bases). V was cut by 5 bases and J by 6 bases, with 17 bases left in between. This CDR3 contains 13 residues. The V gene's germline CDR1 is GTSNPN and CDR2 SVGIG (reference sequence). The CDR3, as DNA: TGTGCCTGGCGGAACTCTTGGGGCTCCGAGCAGTACTTC. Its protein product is CAWRNSWGSEQYF.

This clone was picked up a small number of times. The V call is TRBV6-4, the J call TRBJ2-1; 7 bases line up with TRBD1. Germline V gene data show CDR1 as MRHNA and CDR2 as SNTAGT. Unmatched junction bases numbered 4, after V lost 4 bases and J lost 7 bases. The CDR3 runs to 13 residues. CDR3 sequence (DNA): TGTGCCAGCAGTGTCGAACAGGGGAATGAGCAGTTCTTC. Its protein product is CASSVEQGNEQFF.

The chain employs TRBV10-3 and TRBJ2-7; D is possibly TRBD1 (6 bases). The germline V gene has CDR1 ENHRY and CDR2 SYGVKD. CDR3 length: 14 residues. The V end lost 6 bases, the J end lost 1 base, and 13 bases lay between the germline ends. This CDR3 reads CAIREIQGSYEQYF. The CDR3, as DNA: TGTGCCATCAGGGAGATACAGGGTTCCTACGAGCAGTACTTC.

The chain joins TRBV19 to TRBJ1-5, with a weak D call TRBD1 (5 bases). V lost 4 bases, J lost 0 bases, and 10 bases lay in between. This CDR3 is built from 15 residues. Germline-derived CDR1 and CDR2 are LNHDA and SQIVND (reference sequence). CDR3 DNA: TGTGCCAGTAGTACGACAGCCTATAGCAATCAGCCCCAGCATTTT. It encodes CASSTTAYSNQPQHF.